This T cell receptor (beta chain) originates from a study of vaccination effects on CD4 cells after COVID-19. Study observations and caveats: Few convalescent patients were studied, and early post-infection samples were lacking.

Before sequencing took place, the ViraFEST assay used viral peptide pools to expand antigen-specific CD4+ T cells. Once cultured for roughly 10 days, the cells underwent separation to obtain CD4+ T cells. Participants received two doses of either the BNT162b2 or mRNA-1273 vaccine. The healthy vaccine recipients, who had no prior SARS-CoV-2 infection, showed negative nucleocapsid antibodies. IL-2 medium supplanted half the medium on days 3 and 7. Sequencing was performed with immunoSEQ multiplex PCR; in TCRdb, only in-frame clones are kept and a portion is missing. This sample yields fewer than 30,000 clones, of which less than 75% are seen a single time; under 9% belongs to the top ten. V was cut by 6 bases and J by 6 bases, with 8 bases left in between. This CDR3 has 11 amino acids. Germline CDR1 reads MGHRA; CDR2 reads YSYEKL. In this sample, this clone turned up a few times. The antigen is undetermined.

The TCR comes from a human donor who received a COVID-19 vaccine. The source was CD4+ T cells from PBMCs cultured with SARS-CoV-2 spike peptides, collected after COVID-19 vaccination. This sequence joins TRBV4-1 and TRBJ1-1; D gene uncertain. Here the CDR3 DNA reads TGCGCCAGCAGGCACTACGCTGAAGCTTTCTTT. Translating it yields CASRHYAEAFF.